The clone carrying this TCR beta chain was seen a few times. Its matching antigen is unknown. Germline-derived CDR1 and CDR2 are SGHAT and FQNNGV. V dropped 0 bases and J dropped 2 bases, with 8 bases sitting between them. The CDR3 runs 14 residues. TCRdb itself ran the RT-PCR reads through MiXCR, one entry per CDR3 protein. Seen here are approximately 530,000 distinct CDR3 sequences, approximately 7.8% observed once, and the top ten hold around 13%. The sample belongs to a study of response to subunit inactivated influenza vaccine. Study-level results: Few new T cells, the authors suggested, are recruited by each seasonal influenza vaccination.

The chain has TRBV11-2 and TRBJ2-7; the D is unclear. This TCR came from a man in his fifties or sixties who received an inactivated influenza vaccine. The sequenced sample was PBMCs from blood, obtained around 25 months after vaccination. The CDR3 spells CASSLDNGPYEQYF. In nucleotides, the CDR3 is TGTGCCAGCAGCTTAGATAACGGCCCCTACGAGCAGTACTTC.